Sequencing of this T cell receptor beta chain was carried out in a study of T cell responses to AZD1222 COVID-19 vaccine. General study results and limits: Increased Spike-specific TCR breadth and depth were observed after two AZD1222 doses. The sample set comprised mostly white British donors with more females, and clonal diversity was possibly underestimated. Baseline testing showed seropositivity in only a handful of AZD1222 recipients.

TCRdb's copy holds only in-frame clones and misses some; the assay was immunoSEQ multiplex PCR. The sample lists some 200,000 clones; 90% to 95% were seen once. Unmatched junction bases numbered 7, after V lost 1 base and J lost 7 bases. The CDR3 has 15 residues. The germline gives CDR1 SGHTA, CDR2 FQGNSA. With respect to this clone: The antigen remains unidentified.

The sequence was obtained from an adult who received the MenACWY meningococcal vaccine as a control. This specimen consisted of peripheral blood, obtained 28 days after the second dose of the MenACWY control vaccine. The genes are TRBV7-2 and TRBJ2-7, with TRBD2 matching 10 bases. As DNA, the CDR3 is TGTGCCAGCAGCTTAGTTTCTAGCGGGAGTGGGGAGCAGTACTTC. As protein: CASSLVSSGSGEQYF.